The 26 T cell receptor beta chains listed next were all sequenced from one sample in a study of shared clonotypes between healthy human individuals. CD45RO-negative cells were positively selected for CCR7, leaving out terminally differentiated effector memory CD45RA+ cells. Assay used: immunoSEQ multiplex PCR; TCRdb lists only in-frame clones, some missing. The data show more than 500,000 clones, 85% to 95% seen once. Sequenced: naive CD8+ T cells sorted from blood. The receptor source for this set is a woman younger than 45 in good health.

The genes are TRBV19 and TRBJ2-7, with 7 bases matching TRBD1. After removal of 0 bases from V and 4 bases from J, the junction contained 6 bases not matched to a gene. The CDR3 length is 15 residues. The germline V gene has CDR1 LNHDA and CDR2 SQIVND (reference sequence). The CDR3, as DNA: TGTGCCAGTAGTATAGAAACAGGGGCGAGATACGAGCAGTACTTC. Protein product: CASSIETGARYEQYF.

This clone was seen only once. The rearrangement links TRBV11-2 to TRBJ2-3; 10 bases match TRBD2. The CDR3 length is 17 residues. Per the germline V gene, CDR1 is SGHAT and CDR2 is FQNNGV. V lost 5 bases, J lost 3 bases, and 11 bases stayed unmatched. CDR3 amino acids: CASSKPGLAIWTDTQYF. CDR3 in DNA: TGTGCCAGCAGCAAGCCGGGACTAGCGATTTGGACAGATACGCAGTATTTT.

J is TRBJ2-5 and V is TRBV28; D gene ambiguous. The CDR3 has 13 residues. The V gene's germline CDR1 is MDHEN and CDR2 SYDVKM. With 6 bases removed from V and 3 bases from J, the gap between germline ends came to 11 bases. CDR3 nucleotide sequence: TGTGCCAGCAGCTCACGGAGCGAAGAGACCCAGTACTTC. Its protein product is CASSSRSEETQYF.

This clone was detected only once. The identical CDR3 is also encoded by other nucleotide sequences in the sample. This chain uses TRBV27 with TRBJ2-7, with D perhaps matching TRBD2 (6 bases). This CDR3 has 14 residues. Germline V CDR1 and CDR2: MNHEY, SMNVEV (reference sequence). V lost 3 bases to trimming and J lost 0 bases, with 9 bases between them. The CDR3 DNA sequence: TGTGCCAGCAGTTTTACGGGGGACTCCTACGAGCAGTACTTC. Its protein is CASSFTGDSYEQYF.

This sequence joins TRBV15 and TRBJ2-1; D is unclear. V was clipped by 8 bases and J by 6 bases, with 8 bases between them. The CDR3 is made up of 11 amino acids. Germline V gene data show CDR1 as LNHNV and CDR2 as YYDKDF (reference sequence). CDR3 coding DNA: TGTGCCACCTCACATCTCAATGAGCAGTTCTTC. The encoded protein is CATSHLNEQFF.

Turning to this clone: The DNA is left out, because the CDR3 cannot be placed on it with certainty; the CDR3 is given as TCRdb lists it. The chain couples TRBV6-5 to TRBJ2-2; the table's D gene call, TRBD2, was not cross checked with the DNA. Both ends counted, the CDR3 spans 13 residues. Germline CDR1 reads MNHEY; CDR2 reads SVGAGI. CDR3 residues: CASSSSNTGELFF.

The CDR3, as DNA: TGTGCCAGAAGACCGGGGGGGCAAGGCAATCAGCCCCAGCATTTT. This codes for CARRPGGQGNQPQHF. The V and J genes are TRBV5-3 and TRBJ1-5, with a weak D call TRBD1 (6 bases). TRBV5-3 is an open reading frame, and its role is uncertain. The CDR3 is 15 residues long. V lost 5 bases to trimming and J lost 2 bases, with 14 bases between them.

A single count supports this clone. The gene calls are TRBV11-2 and TRBJ2-1, with TRBD2 matching over 9 bases. Germline V gives CDR1 SGHAT, CDR2 FQNNGV. The CDR3 extends over 15 amino acids. Trimming at V came to 5 bases and at J to 2 bases, leaving 4 bases not matched to a gene. The CDR3 sequence is CASSKLAGAYNEQFF. The CDR3 region has the DNA TGTGCCAGCAGCAAACTAGCGGGCGCCTACAATGAGCAGTTCTTC.

Regarding this clone: At the DNA level, this CDR3 is encoded by other sequences in the same sample as well. This chain uses TRBV27 with TRBJ2-7; weak D call: TRBD2 (5 bases). Trimming cost V 3 bases and J 2 bases, with 11 bases left between them. Looked up from germline, CDR1 is MNHEY and CDR2 is SMNVEV (reference sequence). There are 14 residues in the CDR3. The CDR3 region is CASSLLPGTYEQYF. The CDR3 nucleotides read TGTGCCAGCAGTTTGCTTCCGGGAACCTACGAGCAGTACTTC.

The chain employs TRBV7-8 and TRBJ2-7, with D possibly TRBD1 on 6 matching bases. The CDR3 loop spans 15 amino acids. V was shortened by 5 bases and J by 3 bases, with 17 bases between the two germline ends. Germline V gene data show CDR1 as SGHVS and CDR2 as FQNEAQ. CDR3 loop: CASSPDWGLRYEQYF. CDR3 in DNA: TGTGCCAGCAGCCCAGACTGGGGGCTTCGCTACGAGCAGTACTTC. Based on the CDR3 plus reference TRBV7-8 and TRBJ2-7, the full variable domain is GAGVSQSPRYKVAKRGQDVALRCDPISGHVSLFWYQQALGQGPEFLTYFQNEAQLDKSGLPSDRFFAERPEGSVSTLKIQRTQQEDSAVYLCASSPDWGLRYEQYFGPGTRLTVT.

This clone was recorded once. V gene TRBV11-2 combines with J gene TRBJ1-1; D gene uncertain. Germline V gene data show CDR1 as SGHAT and CDR2 as FQNNGV. This CDR3 contains 14 residues. With 5 bases removed from V and 1 base from J, the gap between germline ends came to 11 bases. CDR3 sequence reads: CASSPASANTEAFF. CDR3 nucleotides: TGTGCCAGCAGCCCCGCCTCTGCGAACACTGAAGCTTTCTTT.

The V call is TRBV25-1, the J call TRBJ1-1; no clear D gene. V shed 6 bases and J shed 1 base, with 9 bases lying between them. The CDR3 contains 13 residues. Germline V CDR1 and CDR2: MGHDK, SYGVNS. This CDR3 reads CASRPLGNTEAFF. CDR3 sequence (DNA): TGTGCCAGCAGACCTCTAGGGAACACTGAAGCTTTCTTT.

The chain is built from TRBV2 and TRBJ2-7, with D perhaps assigned TRBD1 or TRBD2 (6 bases each). This CDR3 is built from 15 residues. Between the trimmed V and J ends, which lost 0 bases and 6 bases, there was a span of 15 bases. The germline V gene encodes CDR1 SNHLY and CDR2 FYNNEI. CDR3 coding DNA: TGTGCCAGCAGTGAAGCGGGGGGCAGACAGGTCGAGCAGTACTTC. This codes for CASSEAGGRQVEQYF. The whole variable domain, remainder taken from reference TRBV2 and TRBJ2-7, is EPEVTQTPSHQVTQMGQEVILRCVPISNHLYFYWYRQILGQKVEFLVSFYNNEISEKSEIFDDQFSVERPDGSNFTLKIRSTKLEDSAMYFCASSEAGGRQVEQYFGPGTRLTVT.

The sample holds one count of this clone. V and J are TRBV10-1 and TRBJ1-1; a possible D gene is TRBD1 (5 bases). The V end was cut by 3 bases, the J end by 5 bases, with 10 bases between. Germline lookup yields CDR1 WNHNN and CDR2 SYGVQD (reference sequence). This CDR3 is built from 13 residues. The CDR3 DNA follows: TGCGCCAGCAGTGATAGGGAGGGGACTGAAGCTTTCTTT. It codes for CASSDREGTEAFF.

This sequence joins TRBV19 and TRBJ2-5; TRBD2 aligns across 14 bases. There are 19 residues in the CDR3. Germline CDR1 LNHDA, CDR2 SQIVND (reference sequence). Losses at the gene ends were 10 bases for V and 7 bases for J; bases not matched to a gene: 23. CDR3 sequence: CATEGAGLAGAGPRRTQYF. CDR3 DNA sequence: TGTGCCACTGAGGGCGCGGGACTAGCGGGAGCTGGGCCTCGTAGGACCCAGTACTTC.

This chain uses TRBV4-2 with TRBJ1-4; tentatively, D is TRBD1 (6 bases). Trimming removed 0 bases from V and 0 bases from J, with 14 bases in between. There are 18 residues in the CDR3. Germline CDR1 LGHNA, CDR2 YNFKEQ. The CDR3 loop is CASSQDRQAPPTNEKLFF. The CDR3 bases are TGTGCCAGCAGCCAAGATCGACAGGCGCCCCCAACTAATGAAAAACTGTTTTTT.

Remarks on this clone: Other nucleotide sequences in the sample specify the same CDR3. The rearrangement joins TRBV7-9 to TRBJ2-5, with D possibly TRBD1 on 5 matching bases. Germline values: CDR1 SEHNR, CDR2 FQNEAQ (reference sequence). The CDR3 runs 13 residues. V was pared by 5 bases and J by 2 bases, with 9 bases between. The CDR3 sequence is CASSPRQQETQYF. In DNA form, the CDR3 reads TGTGCCAGCAGCCCCCGACAGCAAGAGACCCAGTACTTC.

V usage is TRBV9 and J usage is TRBJ1-4, with D uncertain. CDR1 and CDR2 from the germline V gene are SGDLS and YYNGEE. The germline V and J ends were trimmed by 2 bases and 4 bases, with 9 bases remaining between them. CDR3 length equals 14 residues. CDR3 in amino acids: CASSVGQLNEKLFF. The CDR3, as DNA: TGTGCCAGCAGCGTCGGGCAGCTTAATGAAAAACTGTTTTTT.

V usage is TRBV7-9 and J usage is TRBJ2-5; the D call may be TRBD1 or TRBD2 (5 bases each). The end of the DNA is better explained by TRBJ2-7, so the J call may be wrong. Germline loops: CDR1 SEHNR, CDR2 FQNEAQ (reference sequence). The CDR3 sequence is 14 residues long. Written as DNA, the CDR3 is TGTGCCAGCAGCCCCTTCGGGGACGGCTACGAGCAGTACTTC. This codes for CASSPFGDGYEQYF.

The chain couples TRBV2 to TRBJ2-3; TRBD2 aligns across 14 bases. Trimming removed 6 bases from V and 4 bases from J; junction bases left unmatched: 6. Germline CDR1 and CDR2: SNHLY and FYNNEI. CDR3 length: 16 amino acids. CDR3 nucleotide sequence: TGTGCCAGCAGCGGGACTAGCGGGAGAAGACCAGATACGCAGTATTTT. It encodes CASSGTSGRRPDTQYF. Filled out from reference TRBV2 and TRBJ2-3, the complete variable domain reads EPEVTQTPSHQVTQMGQEVILRCVPISNHLYFYWYRQILGQKVEFLVSFYNNEISEKSEIFDDQFSVERPDGSNFTLKIRSTKLEDSAMYFCASSGTSGRRPDTQYFGPGTRLTVL.

This rearrangement joins TRBV19 to TRBJ1-1; maybe TRBD1 (6 bases). V lost 0 bases to trimming and J lost 8 bases, with 13 bases between them. CDR3 size: 14 residues. The V gene's germline CDR1 is LNHDA and CDR2 SQIVND (reference sequence). CDR3 protein: CASSIDQPGTEAFF. The CDR3 nucleotides are TGTGCCAGTAGTATAGATCAACCCGGGACAGAAGCTTTCTTT.

The genes are TRBV15 and TRBJ2-7; D remains ambiguous. CDR1 and CDR2 from the germline V gene are LNHNV and YYDKDF (reference sequence). The CDR3 loop spans 13 amino acids. V was trimmed by 3 bases and J by 5 bases, leaving 11 bases between them. CDR3 loop: CATSSHEENEQYF. CDR3 in DNA: TGTGCCACCAGCAGCCACGAAGAGAACGAGCAGTACTTC.

The chain uses TRBV5-4 and TRBJ2-7, with 9 bases identical to TRBD1. V shed 5 bases, J shed 1 base, and the junction held 7 bases outside the gene matches. The CDR3 is 15 amino acids. The germline V gene has CDR1 SGHNT and CDR2 YYREEE (reference sequence). The CDR3 coding sequence is TGTGCCAGCAGTTCCGGGACAGGGCCATCCTACGAGCAGTACTTC. Residues: CASSSGTGPSYEQYF.

The genes are TRBV7-9 and TRBJ2-7; D unclear. Per the germline V gene, CDR1 is SEHNR and CDR2 is FQNEAQ (reference sequence). The V and J ends lost 5 bases and 4 bases respectively, with 12 bases between them. There are 13 residues in the CDR3. The CDR3 here is CASSPLGMYEQYF. The CDR3 coding sequence is TGTGCCAGCAGCCCCCTAGGTATGTACGAGCAGTACTTC. Using reference TRBV7-9 and TRBJ2-7 for the parts outside the CDR3, the full variable domain is DTGVSQNPRHKITKRGQNVTFRCDPISEHNRLYWYRQTLGQGPEFLTYFQNEAQLEKSRLLSDRFSAERPKGSFSTLEIQRTEQGDSAMYLCASSPLGMYEQYFGPGTRLTVT.

The rearrangement joins TRBV30 to TRBJ2-1; D call uncertain. The CDR3 sequence is 10 residues long. Germline CDR1 reads GTSNPN; CDR2 reads SVGIG (reference sequence). Trimming shortened V by 6 bases and J by 9 bases, and 9 bases separated the two germline ends. CDR3 nucleotides: TGTGCCTGCTCGTCTGGTGAGCAGTTCTTC. This translates into CACSSGEQFF.

This sequence joins TRBV25-1 and TRBJ2-5, with D maybe TRBD1 (5 bases). Germline V lookup: CDR1 MGHDK, CDR2 SYGVNS. The CDR3 contains 13 residues. V lost 4 bases and J lost 5, with 11 bases in between. The DNA of the CDR3 is TGTGCCAGCAGTGCGAACAGGTGGGAGACCCAGTACTTC. As protein: CASSANRWETQYF.